The rows below give T cell receptor beta chains drawn from one sample of a study of CD8+CD57+ T cells in acquired aplastic anemia. Via MiXCR, TCRdb re-called the reads, giving one row per CDR3 protein. The sample holds around 250,000 distinct CDR3 sequences, 82% seen once. The sequencing sample was made of sorted CD4+, CD8+, or CD8+CD57+ T cells (not recorded which) from PBMCs. Receptors were obtained from a human donor with aplastic anemia. CDR3s include the opening cysteine and the closing phenylalanine or tryptophan. D genes are given only for firm matches. Not all rows give a size; the values are once, few, many and, for expanded clones, a class.

D gene	clone size	V gene	J gene	CDR3 protein	CDR3 DNA
TRBD2	few	TRBV7-9	TRBJ2-1	CASSFSGSNEQFF	TGTGCCAGCAGCTTTAGCGGGAGTAATGAGCAGTTCTTC
.	.	TRBV2	TRBJ1-4	CATSEPSGDKIKEKLFF	TGTGCCACCAGTGAGCCTTCAGGAGATAAAATTAAGGAAAAACTGTTTTTT
.	once	TRBV7-9	TRBJ1-2	CASSWGLGSNYGYTF	TGTGCCAGCAGCTGGGGTCTGGGGTCAAACTATGGCTACACCTTC
.	.	TRBV7-3	TRBJ2-3	CASSFASGTDSEQF	.
.	.	TRBV7-9	TRBJ2-5	CASSSRAGPTNEYF	TGTGCCAGCAGCAGCCGCGCCGGCCCAACGAACGAGTACTTC
.	.	TRBV6-4	TRBJ1-2	CASSEKGESGYTF	TGTGCCAGCAGTGAGAAGGGGGAAAGCGGCTACACCTTC
.	.	TRBV7-9	TRBJ2-6	CASSLGRSGGGDNVLTF	TGTGCCAGCAGCTTAGGGAGAAGCGGCGGGGGCGACAACGTCCTGACTTTC
.	.	TRBV7-4	TRBJ2-3	CASSSGLRETKSSDTQYF	TGTGCCAGCAGCTCAGGCCTTAGGGAAACAAAAAGCAGTGATACGCAGTATTTT
.	.	TRBV7-9	TRBJ1-5	CASSFQRSGKQPQHF	TGTGCCAGCAGCTTTCAACGAAGTGGCAAGCAGCCCCAGCATTTT
.	.	TRBV7-2	TRBJ2-6	CASSLAGGHDTNYLTF	TGTGCCAGCAGCTTAGCGGGTGGCCACGATACCAACTATCTGACTTTC
TRBD2	.	TRBV5-4	TRBJ2-1	CASSFTTASGGNIIDNEQFF	TGTGCCAGCAGCTTTACTACTGCAAGCGGGGGGAATATTATTGACAATGAGCAGTTCTTC
.	.	TRBV19	TRBJ1-5	CASSLGGEGYNQPQHF	TGTGCCAGCAGCTTAGGTGGGGAAGGCTACAATCAGCCCCAGCATTTT
TRBD1	.	TRBV7-6	TRBJ1-1	CASSSDRGLSPLPFF	TGTGCCAGCAGCTCGGACAGGGGACTTTCACCCCTCCCCTTCTTT
.	.	TRBV9	TRBJ2-4	CASSGAGNMEYF	TGTGCCAGCAGCGGAGCTGGGAACATGGAGTACTTC
.	.	TRBV7-8	TRBJ1-6	CASSFDPGGSALSF	TGTGCCAGCAGCTTTGATCCAGGCGGTTCAGCCCTTTCCTTT
.	.	TRBV5-1	TRBJ2-7	CASSLGPSRFDEQYF	TGCGCCAGCAGCTTGGGTCCGAGCAGGTTCGACGAGCAGTACTTC
TRBD1	few	TRBV7-8	TRBJ2-3	CASGVGGTANTYF	TGTGCCAGCGGGGTAGGGGGCACAGCCAATACGTATTTT
.	.	TRBV19	TRBJ1-2	CASSEGANYGYTF	TGTGCCAGTAGTGAAGGGGCTAACTATGGCTACACCTTC
TRBD1	.	TRBV9	TRBJ2-6	CASSEGGTGVNTVLTF	TGTGCCAGCAGCGAAGGGGGGACAGGGGTGAACACTGTCCTGACTTTC
.	.	TRBV7-9	TRBJ2-3	CASSLARGPDRQYF	TGTGCCAGCAGCTTAGCGAGAGGCCCCGATAGGCAGTACTTT
TRBD1	.	TRBV24-1	TRBJ2-5	CATSGGQGAGETQYF	TGTGCCACCAGTGGAGGACAGGGGGCTGGGGAGACCCAGTACTTC
.	.	TRBV15	TRBJ2-3	CSASRGGEQDTQYF	TGTTCCGCCAGCAGGGGCGGGGAGCAAGATACGCAGTATTTC